Listed below are T cell receptor beta chains from one sample, sequenced in a study of blood T cell repertoires in COVID-19. Method: immunoSEQ multiplex PCR; TCRdb's copy keeps in-frame clones and lacks some. The top ten clones hold approximately 1.2% of a sample with 140,000 to 150,000 clones, roughly 90% of them seen once. Source material: PBMCs or T cells enriched from blood (not recorded which). The receptors derive from a woman aged 25 to 39 with acute COVID-19. Both conserved end residues are part of each CDR3. Fields, in order: clone size, V gene, J gene, D gene, CDR3 DNA, CDR3 protein. D genes are given only for firm matches. The size of a clone is reported for some rows only, either as once, few or many, or as a class for expanded clones.

NA,TRBV5-1,TRBJ2-1,TRBD2,TGCGCCAGCAGCTTGGTAATTAGCGGGATCTATGAGCAGTTCTTC,CASSLVISGIYEQFF
NA,TRBV27,TRBJ2-7,TRBD1,TGTGCCAGCAGTCCTCGGACAGGGAGCGCCTACGAGCAGTACTTC,CASSPRTGSAYEQYF
few,TRBV28,TRBJ1-4,TRBD1,TGTGCCAGCAGTTCCGTCACAGGGGGAAGTGAAAAACTGTTTTTT,CASSSVTGGSEKLFF
NA,TRBV29-1,TRBJ1-2,TRBD1,TGCAGCGCCCGACAGGGGTCGGTCAATGGCTACACCTTC,CSARQGSVNGYTF
NA,TRBV5-6,TRBJ1-2,NA,TGTGCCAGCAGCTCTTCAGGGTCACGGCGTGGCTACACCTTC,CASSSSGSRRGYTF
NA,TRBV6-5,TRBJ2-3,TRBD2,TGTGCCAGCAGTTGGACTAGCGGAACCCGCCATACGCAGTATTTT,CASSWTSGTRHTQYF
NA,TRBV28,TRBJ1-5,TRBD1,TGTGCCAGCAGTCTTCCGGGACAGGGAATTAGAATCGGTCAGCCCCAGCATTTT,CASSLPGQGIRIGQPQHF
NA,TRBV24-1,TRBJ1-5,NA,TGTGCCACCAGCCAGGGGTCGGGACGAGGCAATCAGCCCCAGCATTTT,CATSQGSGRGNQPQHF
NA,TRBV19,TRBJ2-5,TRBD2,TGTGCCAGTAGTTTCACTAGCGGGGATGTTCAAGAGACCCAGTACTTC,CASSFTSGDVQETQYF
few,TRBV10-3,TRBJ2-7,NA,TGTGCCATCAGTGAGGGACTCGACTCCTACGAGCAGTACTTC,CAISEGLDSYEQYF
NA,TRBV18,TRBJ1-5,NA,TGTGCCAGCTCGGGGGGGGGCCCCAATCAGCCCCAGCATTTT,CASSGGGPNQPQHF
NA,TRBV27,TRBJ1-4,TRBD1,TGTGCCAGCAGTTATGTGGGACAGGAAGAAAAACTGTTTTTT,CASSYVGQEEKLFF
NA,TRBV19,TRBJ1-2,NA,TGTGCCAGTAGTATTGGTTCAGGTGGCTACACCTTC,CASSIGSGGYTF
once,TRBV19,TRBJ1-1,NA,TGTGCCAGTAGTATAGAACTCAGGGGAAGTGAAGCTTTCTTT,CASSIELRGSEAFF
NA,TRBV20-1,TRBJ1-5,NA,TGCAGTGCTAGTTCGGGACAGCCCCAGCATTTT,CSASSGQPQHF
NA,TRBV6-2/TRBV6-3,TRBJ2-7,TRBD1,TGTGCCAGCAGTTACGACAGGGGGGCGTCCTACGAGCAGTACTTC,CASSYDRGASYEQYF
NA,TRBV20-1,TRBJ1-1,NA,TGCAGTGCAGGACAGTACACTGAAGCTTTCTTT,CSAGQYTEAFF
NA,TRBV29-1,TRBJ2-1,TRBD1,TGCAGCGTTGAAAGCGCGACAGGGGTCAATGAGCAGTTCTTC,CSVESATGVNEQFF
NA,TRBV29-1,TRBJ2-3,NA,TGCAGCGTAATACAGGGACCCACAGATACGCAGTATTTT,CSVIQGPTDTQYF
NA,TRBV29-1,TRBJ1-2,TRBD1,TGCAGCGTTTCCAGGACAGGGGGCGACTATGGCTACACCTTC,CSVSRTGGDYGYTF
NA,TRBV11-2,TRBJ2-3,TRBD2,TGTGCCAGCAGCTTCTCAATAGCGGGAGGGCCGACAGATACGCAGTATTTT,CASSFSIAGGPTDTQYF
NA,TRBV2,TRBJ2-1,NA,TGTGCCAGCAGTGAAAGGGGCAATGAGCAGTTCTTC,CASSERGNEQFF
NA,TRBV7-9,TRBJ2-1,NA,TGTGCCAGCAGCTTAGCGACTACCGGGAGAGACAATGAGCAGTTCTTC,CASSLATTGRDNEQFF
NA,TRBV29-1,TRBJ1-2,NA,TGCAGCGTTGAAGTTGAGATGGAGGTCGGCTACACCTTC,CSVEVEMEVGYTF
NA,TRBV28,TRBJ1-1,NA,TGTGCCGTCCAGTTGAACACTGAAGCTTTCTTT,CAVQLNTEAFF
NA,TRBV18,TRBJ2-7,TRBD1,TGTGCCAGCTCACAGGGACAGGAGATAAACTACGAGCAGTACTTC,CASSQGQEINYEQYF
NA,TRBV30,TRBJ1-1,NA,TGTGCCTGGAGTGCCCAGTACACTGAAGCTTTCTTT,CAWSAQYTEAFF
once,TRBV18,TRBJ1-1,NA,TGTGCCAGCTCACGATCGCGTATACCCGGCACTGAAGCTTTCTTT,CASSRSRIPGTEAFF
NA,TRBV5-1,TRBJ2-1,TRBD2,TGCGCCAGCAGCTTGGGGGCCCCGGGACTAGCAAACTACAATGAGCAGTTCTTC,CASSLGAPGLANYNEQFF
once,TRBV27,TRBJ1-5,TRBD1,TGTGCCAGCAGTCCCCAACAGGGGGAGGGCAATCAGCCCCAGCATTTT,CASSPQQGEGNQPQHF
NA,TRBV7-3,TRBJ2-3,TRBD2,TGTGCCAGCAGCACAGGACTAGCGGGGCAAACGCAGTATTTT,CASSTGLAGQTQYF
NA,TRBV19,TRBJ1-1,NA,TGTGCCAGTAGTATAGACAGCTCTAGAGGGACTGAAGCTTTCTTT,CASSIDSSRGTEAFF
NA,TRBV19,TRBJ2-1,TRBD2,TGTGCCAGTAGTATCACAGCGGGAGTCGGGAATGAGCAGTTCTTC,CASSITAGVGNEQFF
NA,TRBV27,TRBJ2-1,TRBD2,TGTGCCAGCAGTTTTCTGTTGGGGCGGGAGTTGGATGAGCAGTTCTTC,CASSFLLGRELDEQFF
NA,TRBV7-9,TRBJ2-5,TRBD1,TGTGCCAGCAGCCTAGCCCCGGGACAGGGGGCCCTCCTGGGGGAGACCCAGTACTTC,CASSLAPGQGALLGETQYF
NA,TRBV5-4,TRBJ2-1,TRBD1,TGTGCCAGCAGCTCGCCGGGACAGCCATACAATGAGCAGTTCTTC,CASSSPGQPYNEQFF
NA,TRBV10-3,TRBJ2-1,NA,TGTGACCATCAATGGGCGCGGGAAGACAATGAGCAGTTCTTC,CDHQWAREDNEQFF
NA,TRBV29-1,TRBJ1-1,NA,TGCAGCGCCGGGGGGTCGGGAGGGAACACTGAAGCTTTCTTT,CSAGGSGGNTEAFF
NA,TRBV19,TRBJ2-3,NA,TGTGCCAGTAGTATAGGGAGCGAAGATACGCAGTATTTT,CASSIGSEDTQYF
once,TRBV5-3,TRBJ1-2,TRBD1,TGTGCCAGAAGATGGGACAGGGGGTTTGGCTACACCTTC,CARRWDRGFGYTF
NA,TRBV7-2,TRBJ2-3,NA,TGTGCCAGCAATCGGGAAAAGGGCACAGATACGCAGTATTTT,CASNREKGTDTQYF